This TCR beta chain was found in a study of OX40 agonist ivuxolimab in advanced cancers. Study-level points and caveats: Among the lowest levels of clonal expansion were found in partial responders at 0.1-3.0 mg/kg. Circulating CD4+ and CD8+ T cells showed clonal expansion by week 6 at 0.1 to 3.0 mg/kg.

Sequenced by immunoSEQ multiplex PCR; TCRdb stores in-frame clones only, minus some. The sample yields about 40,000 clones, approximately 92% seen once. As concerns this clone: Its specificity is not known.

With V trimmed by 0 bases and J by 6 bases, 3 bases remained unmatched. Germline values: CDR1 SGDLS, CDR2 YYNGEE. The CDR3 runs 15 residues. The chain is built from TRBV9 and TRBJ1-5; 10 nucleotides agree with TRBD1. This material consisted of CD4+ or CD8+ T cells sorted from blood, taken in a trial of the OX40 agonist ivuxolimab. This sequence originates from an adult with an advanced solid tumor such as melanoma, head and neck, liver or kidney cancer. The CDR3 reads CASSVGQGAGQPQHF. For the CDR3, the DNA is TGTGCCAGCAGCGTAGGACAGGGGGCAGGTCAGCCCCAGCATTTT.